This entry features one T cell receptor beta chain sequence. Antigen specificity is unknown. Researchers ran the PCR with 60 Vbeta and 13 Jbeta primers. Using immunoSEQ multiplex PCR, the repertoire was profiled, and TCRdb retains in-frame clones only, with some absent. The sample totals around 100,000 clones. This specimen belongs to a study of cytomegalovirus exposure and HLA in healthy donors. Findings and caveats of the study: There were several of the most significant clusters that appeared linked to common viral pathogens in a later analysis. Researchers had no immune exposure information except CMV serostatus available. Usually a TCR sequence was rare, but some public TCRs were found in many donors.

Per the germline V gene, CDR1 is KGHSH and CDR2 is LQKENI. The CDR3 has 15 residues. With V trimmed by 1 base and J by 8 bases, 6 bases remained unmatched. Sequenced sample: PBMCs. The sequence was obtained from a woman aged 30 to 39 in good health and CMV-seronegative. The chain combines TRBV18 with TRBJ2-1; 9 positions match TRBD1. The CDR3 coding sequence is TGTGCCAGCTCACCACAACAGGGGGCCGTCGATGAGCAGTTCTTC. It specifies CASSPQQGAVDEQFF.